One sample yielded the 18 T cell receptor beta chains listed below, sequenced in a study of cytomegalovirus exposure and HLA in healthy donors. The method was immunoSEQ multiplex PCR; TCRdb's version includes in-frame clones alone and lacks a portion of them. This sample has under 200,000 clones, with about three quarters found just once. Specimen: PBMCs. These receptors came from a woman younger than 45 in good health and CMV-seronegative.

This chain links TRBV5-1 with TRBJ2-5; 9 nucleotides agree with TRBD1. Germline V gene sequence: CDR1 SGHRS, CDR2 YFSETQ. The CDR3 runs to 14 residues. The trim removed 4 bases at V and 5 bases at J, leaving 6 bases unmatched. For the CDR3, the DNA is TGCGCCAGCAGCGGAACAGGGGGCAGTGAGACCCAGTACTTC. Protein: CASSGTGGSETQYF.

The chain links TRBV6-5 to TRBJ2-1, with TRBD2 matching 8 bases. The CDR3 has 12 residues. Per the germline V gene, CDR1 is MNHEY and CDR2 is SVGAGI. Losses at the gene ends were 4 bases for V and 15 bases for J; bases not matched to a gene: 8. The CDR3 DNA follows: TGTGCCAGCAGTTGGACTAGCTTTCCTCTGTTCTTC. Amino acid sequence: CASSWTSFPLFF.

The CDR3 region has the DNA TGTGCCAGCAGCTGGGACAGGGCTACCTACGAGCAGTACTTC. This gives the protein CASSWDRATYEQYF. The chain couples TRBV11-2 to TRBJ2-7, with 9 bases aligning to TRBD1. This CDR3 is built from 14 residues. Germline CDR1 is SGHAT and CDR2 is FQNNGV. V was clipped by 4 bases and J by 2 bases; unmatched bases: 3.

This clone came up a few times. The rearrangement joins TRBV7-3 to TRBJ2-7, with 9 bases lining up with TRBD1. The CDR3 runs 15 residues. V gave up 5 bases and J gave up 3 bases; unmatched junction bases: 8. Germline V gives CDR1 SGHTA, CDR2 FQGTGA. CDR3 loop: CASSPGTGQSYEQYF. CDR3 coding DNA: TGTGCCAGCAGCCCGGGGACAGGGCAAAGCTACGAGCAGTACTTC.

The gene calls are TRBV27 and TRBJ1-2; no firm D call. Trimming cost V 5 bases and J 7 bases, with 20 bases left between them. The germline V gene has CDR1 MNHEY and CDR2 SMNVEV (reference sequence). This CDR3 has 15 amino acids. The CDR3 sequence: CASSPDSGRLGGYTF. The DNA of the CDR3 is TGTGCCAGCAGTCCGGACTCCGGGCGGCTTGGTGGCTACACCTTC.

The rearrangement links TRBV7-3 to TRBJ1-1, with a tentative D call TRBD1 (5 bases). Per germline, CDR1 SGHTA and CDR2 FQGTGA. CDR3 size: 14 residues. The ends were cut back, 2 bases at V and 0 bases at J, with 7 bases in the middle. DNA of the CDR3: TGTGCCAGCAGCTTAGGGGGGATGAACACTGAAGCTTTCTTT. It codes for CASSLGGMNTEAFF.

The chain couples TRBV6-1 to TRBJ1-1; TRBD1 agrees at 7 bases. V lost 6 bases to trimming and J lost 1 base; unmatched junction nucleotides: 2. The germline V gene encodes CDR1 MNHNS and CDR2 SASEGT. This CDR3 contains 13 residues. CDR3: CASRRQGNTEAFF. CDR3 in DNA: TGTGCCAGCAGGAGACAGGGGAACACTGAAGCTTTCTTT.

This rearrangement joins TRBV6-4 to TRBJ2-3; 10 nucleotides agree with TRBD2. Germline CDR1 and CDR2: MRHNA and SNTAGT. After removal of 3 bases from V and 4 bases from J, the junction contained 10 bases not matched to a gene. CDR3 size: 17 residues. CDR3 DNA sequence: TGTGCCAGCAGTGAAGAAGCGGGGGGGGTCGGCCCAGATACGCAGTATTTT. This sequence encodes CASSEEAGGVGPDTQYF.

V usage is TRBV18 and J usage is TRBJ2-3; unclear D gene. Between the trimmed V and J ends, which lost 0 bases and 3 bases, there was a span of 7 bases. The CDR3 is made up of 14 amino acids. Per germline, CDR1 KGHSH and CDR2 LQKENI. The CDR3 bases are TGTGCCAGCTCACCACCGGCGAGGACAGATACGCAGTATTTT. Protein sequence: CASSPPARTDTQYF.

The gene calls are TRBV10-1 and TRBJ2-7; D may be TRBD1 (6 bases). Germline V lookup: CDR1 WNHNN, CDR2 SYGVQD (reference sequence). V lost 0 bases and J 3 bases, leaving 9 bases between the germline ends. The CDR3 loop spans 14 amino acids. CDR3 region: CASSESVGGYEQYF. CDR3 DNA: TGCGCCAGCAGTGAGTCGGTAGGGGGCTACGAGCAGTACTTC.

This clone appeared a single time. V usage is TRBV5-5 and J usage is TRBJ2-7; the D gene is possibly TRBD1 (5 bases). This CDR3 contains 16 residues. V gave up 2 bases and J gave up 4 bases, with 19 bases separating them. Germline lookup yields CDR1 SGHKS and CDR2 YYEKEE (reference sequence). DNA of the CDR3: TGTGCCAGCAGCTTATTACGTACAGGAGTTCGATACGAGCAGTACTTC. Protein sequence: CASSLLRTGVRYEQYF.

The rearrangement uses TRBV13 and TRBJ2-7, with D perhaps matching TRBD1 (6 bases). CDR3 size: 15 residues. The V end lost 6 bases, the J end lost 0 bases, and 15 bases lay between the germline ends. The germline V gene has CDR1 PRHDT and CDR2 FYEKMQ (reference sequence). CDR3 sequence reads: CASRSGRGGSYEQYF. CDR3 sequence (DNA): TGTGCCAGCAGGAGCGGCAGGGGTGGCTCCTACGAGCAGTACTTC.

The chain carries TRBV6-5 and TRBJ2-2, with D unresolved. Germline CDR1 and CDR2: MNHEY and SVGAGI. Trimming pared 10 bases from V and 3 bases from J, leaving 18 bases between. The CDR3 runs to 15 residues. The CDR3 nucleotides are TGTGCCACCCTTCCAGGCGTGGGCCACACCGGGGAGCTGTTTTTT. It translates to CATLPGVGHTGELFF.

Comments on this clone: A junction boundary mismatches the germline segment, possibly from a read error. The CDR3 nucleotides read TGTGCCAGCAGCCGGGATGGGACAGGGAAGGGTCAGCTCCAGCATTTT. It codes for CASSRDGTGKGQLQHF. The rearrangement uses TRBV7-8 and TRBJ1-5; 9 positions agree with TRBD1. Germline V gives CDR1 SGHVS, CDR2 FQNEAQ. The CDR3 extends over 16 amino acids.

V is TRBV5-6 and J is TRBJ2-2, with 7 bases fitting TRBD2. Germline V gene sequence: CDR1 SGHDT, CDR2 YYEEEE. This CDR3 is 18 amino acids long. V lost 0 bases, J lost 7 bases, and 15 bases stayed unmatched. The CDR3: CASSLGSLKREFDGELFF. In DNA, the CDR3 is TGTGCCAGCAGCTTGGGGTCCCTTAAGCGGGAATTCGACGGGGAGCTGTTTTTT.

The chain employs TRBV30 and TRBJ1-2, with TRBD1 identical over 9 bases. This CDR3 comprises 15 residues. From germline, CDR1 is GTSNPN and CDR2 SVGIG (reference sequence). The V gene end was trimmed by 2 bases and the J gene end by 6 bases; junction bases not matched to a gene: 10. The CDR3 nucleotides are TGTGCCTGGAGTACCATGTGGACAGGGGAGGATGGCTACACCTTC. Its translation: CAWSTMWTGEDGYTF.

This chain links TRBV7-2 with TRBJ2-7; the match to TRBD2 covers 9 bases. The CDR3 covers 16 residues. V lost 1 base and J lost 3; bases outside the gene matches: 7. From germline, CDR1 is SGHTA and CDR2 FQGNSA. CDR3 protein: CASSLVGSTSGYEQYF. The DNA for the CDR3 is TGTGCCAGCAGCTTAGTGGGTTCGACTAGCGGCTACGAGCAGTACTTC. The entire variable domain, with the rest obtained from reference TRBV7-2 and TRBJ2-7, is as follows: GAGVSQSPSNKVTEKGKDVELRCDPISGHTALYWYRQSLGQGLEFLIYFQGNSAPDKSGLPSDRFSAERTGGSVSTLTIQRTQQEDSAVYLCASSLVGSTSGYEQYFGPGTRLTVT.

The chain combines TRBV7-2 with TRBJ1-1; D is possibly TRBD1 (5 bases). Germline values: CDR1 SGHTA, CDR2 FQGNSA. V was pared by 5 bases and J by 3 bases, with 16 bases between. This CDR3 region has 15 residues. CDR3 bases: TGTGCCAGCAGCCCGTTCCTGGGAGGGGACACTGAAGCTTTCTTT. Translation: CASSPFLGGDTEAFF.